A single sample gave rise to the 4 T cell receptor beta chains below, sequenced in a study of cytomegalovirus exposure and HLA in healthy donors. PCR involved 60 Vbeta and 13 Jbeta primers. Profiled with immunoSEQ multiplex PCR; TCRdb holds only in-frame clones, not every one. The repertoire holds some 120,000 clones, 70% to 85% seen once, with more than 1.5% in the top ten. The sequencing sample was made of PBMCs. Receptor source: a man aged 18 to 30 in good health and CMV-seronegative.

This rearrangement joins TRBV2 to TRBJ2-5, with TRBD2 matching over 9 bases. Germline CDR1 and CDR2: SNHLY and FYNNEI. The CDR3 runs to 17 residues. Trimming removed 8 bases from V and 0 bases from J; junction bases left unmatched: 13. As DNA, the CDR3 is TGTGCCAGCTCAGGAAGTTTGGCGGGGGGGAACCAAGAGACCCAGTACTTC. It codes for CASSGSLAGGNQETQYF. Combining the CDR3 with reference TRBV2 and TRBJ2-5 gives the whole variable domain EPEVTQTPSHQVTQMGQEVILRCVPISNHLYFYWYRQILGQKVEFLVSFYNNEISEKSEIFDDQFSVERPDGSNFTLKIRSTKLEDSAMYFCASSGSLAGGNQETQYFGPGTRLLVL.

V gene TRBV7-2 combines with J gene TRBJ2-3, with 10 bases matching TRBD2. Germline assignment: CDR1 SGHTA and CDR2 FQGNSA. The V and J ends lost 1 base and 1 base, in that order; junction bases with no gene match: 8. There are 18 residues in the CDR3. CDR3 in amino acids: CASSLVASGGPRTDTQYF. For the CDR3, the DNA is TGTGCCAGCAGCTTAGTGGCTAGCGGGGGACCACGCACAGATACGCAGTATTTT.

The CDR3 is CASGSLQGPYEQYF. The DNA for the CDR3 is TGTGCTAGTGGTTCCCTACAGGGGCCCTACGAGCAGTACTTC. This sequence joins TRBV12-5 and TRBJ2-7, with 7 positions matching TRBD1. Trimming at V came to 4 bases and at J to 2 bases, leaving 5 bases not matched to a gene. This CDR3 spans 14 amino acids. CDR1 is LGHNT and CDR2 is FRNRAP in the germline V gene.

V and J are TRBV4-3 and TRBJ2-1, with 14 bases aligning to TRBD2. Per germline, CDR1 LGHNA and CDR2 YSLEER. This CDR3 contains 17 residues. V gave up 1 base and J gave up 6 bases; unmatched junction bases: 5. The CDR3 DNA follows: TGCGCCAGCAGCCAAGGGTCGGGACTAGCGGGGGCCAATGAGCAGTTCTTC. Translating gives CASSQGSGLAGANEQFF.